The 27 T cell receptor beta chains below come from one sample, sequenced in a study of PD-1 blockade in classical Hodgkin lymphoma. Data came from immunoSEQ multiplex PCR; TCRdb stores just in-frame clones and leaves some out. The repertoire has tens of thousands of clones, approximately 80% of them found once; the top ten carry around 19%. Documented time point: cycle 4 day 1 (C4D1), after more than five weeks of nivolumab. Every single patient, without exception, relapsed after autologous stem cell transplantation, and brentuximab vedotin exposure varied. The sequenced sample was peripheral blood mononuclear cells (PBMCs), obtained before the fourth cycle of nivolumab. These receptors originate from a human donor with classical Hodgkin lymphoma.

This clone appeared once. This chain joins TRBV13 and TRBJ2-3; no clear D gene. The CDR3 has 14 amino acids. In germline, CDR1 is PRHDT, CDR2 FYEKMQ (reference sequence). With 2 bases removed from V and 4 bases from J, the gap between germline ends came to 10 bases. Here the CDR3 DNA reads TGTGCCAGCAGCTTAAGGCTCGGCTCAGATACGCAGTATTTT. It translates to CASSLRLGSDTQYF.

The V and J genes are TRBV4-2 and TRBJ2-3; D not resolved. Trimming left V 0 bases short and J 1 base short, with 11 bases between. CDR1 is LGHNA, CDR2 YNFKEQ, per germline. The CDR3 totals 16 residues. CDR3 loop: CASSQDLLWGTDTQYF. The DNA of the CDR3 is TGTGCCAGCAGCCAAGATTTATTGTGGGGCACAGATACGCAGTATTTT.

The chain carries TRBV5-1 and TRBJ1-1; 7 bases fit TRBD1. The germline gives CDR1 SGHRS, CDR2 YFSETQ. CDR3 size: 15 residues. V shed 2 bases and J 1 base; nucleotides not matched to a gene: 5. The CDR3 DNA reads as TGCGCCAGCAGCTTTTCGACAGGGACGAACACTGAAGCTTTCTTT. Protein product: CASSFSTGTNTEAFF. The full variable domain, rest sourced from reference TRBV5-1 and TRBJ1-1, is KAGVTQTPRYLIKTRGQQVTLSCSPISGHRSVSWYQQTPGQGLQFLFEYFSETQRNKGNFPGRFSGRQFSNSRSEMNVSTLELGDSALYLCASSFSTGTNTEAFFGQGTRLTVV.

The V call is TRBV7-3, the J call TRBJ2-1, with TRBD2 matching 9 bases. Looked up from germline, CDR1 is SGHTA and CDR2 is FQGTGA. This CDR3 spans 16 amino acids. The V segment lost 5 bases and the J segment 10 bases; nucleotides outside the gene matches: 15. CDR3 amino acids: CASSPTVAGALGEQFF. CDR3 DNA sequence: TGTGCCAGCAGCCCCACGGTAGCGGGGGCCCTTGGGGAGCAGTTCTTC.

The J gene is TRBJ1-4, the V gene TRBV5-5, with 7 bases lining up with TRBD1. This CDR3 has 14 amino acids. V shed 4 bases, J shed 2 bases, and the junction held 2 bases outside the gene matches. Per germline, CDR1 SGHKS and CDR2 YYEKEE (reference sequence). CDR3 loop: CASSTGQTNEKLFF. The CDR3 DNA reads TGTGCCAGCAGCACGGGACAGACTAATGAAAAACTGTTTTTT.

V gene TRBV19 combines with J gene TRBJ2-3; D is unclear. The CDR3 is made up of 13 amino acids. Germline V gene sequence: CDR1 LNHDA, CDR2 SQIVND (reference sequence). The V gene lost 6 bases and the J gene lost 3 bases, with 10 bases spanning the gap. The CDR3 region has the DNA TGTGCCAGTAGAGATAGGGCAACAGATACGCAGTATTTT. It is translated as CASRDRATDTQYF. Complete variable domain (other parts from reference TRBV19 and TRBJ2-3): DGGITQSPKYLFRKEGQNVTLSCEQNLNHDAMYWYRQDPGQGLRLIYYSQIVNDFQKGDIAEGYSVSREKKESFPLTVTSAQKNPTAFYLCASRDRATDTQYFGPGTRLTVL.

This rearrangement joins TRBV14 to TRBJ1-2; 7 bases align to TRBD1. After removal of 1 base from V and 6 bases from J, the junction contained 5 bases not matched to a gene. This CDR3 comprises 14 residues. Per the germline V gene, CDR1 is SGHDN and CDR2 is FVKESK. Here the CDR3 DNA reads TGTGCCAGCAGCCAAGTAAAGGGGGCGAATGGCTACACCTTC. Its protein product is CASSQVKGANGYTF. Full variable domain (missing parts from reference TRBV14 and TRBJ1-2): EAGVTQFPSHSVIEKGQTVTLRCDPISGHDNLYWYRRVMGKEIKFLLHFVKESKQDESGMPNNRFLAERTGGTYSTLKVQPAELEDSGVYFCASSQVKGANGYTFGSGTRLTVV.

This clone occurred once. The chain is built from TRBV18 and TRBJ1-4; D gene ambiguous. Trimming removed 2 bases from V and 0 bases from J, with 7 bases in between. The CDR3 contains 15 residues. Per germline, CDR1 KGHSH and CDR2 LQKENI. The CDR3 DNA follows: TGTGCCAGCTCACCAAACCGAGCAACTAATGAAAAACTGTTTTTT. This encodes CASSPNRATNEKLFF. Full variable domain (rest looked up from reference TRBV18 and TRBJ1-4): NAGVMQNPRHLVRRRGQEARLRCSPMKGHSHVYWYRQLPEEGLKFMVYLQKENIIDESGMPKERFSAEFPKEGPSILRIQQVVRGDSAAYFCASSPNRATNEKLFFGSGTQLSVL.

This sequence joins TRBV27 and TRBJ2-1; possibly TRBD1 for D (5 bases). Germline V gene sequence: CDR1 MNHEY, CDR2 SMNVEV (reference sequence). V lost 6 bases, J lost 9 bases, and 12 bases lay in between. CDR3 length: 12 amino acids. For the CDR3, the DNA is TGTGCCAGCAGAGGGGCCCCCTTTGAGCAGTTCTTC. It encodes CASRGAPFEQFF.

The genes are TRBV19 and TRBJ2-1; 8 nucleotides line up with TRBD2. The germline V gene has CDR1 LNHDA and CDR2 SQIVND (reference sequence). V lost 3 bases and J lost 9; bases outside the gene matches: 4. The length of the CDR3 is 13 residues. CDR3 residues: CASSIGSGSEQFF. As DNA, the CDR3 is TGTGCCAGTAGTATCGGAAGCGGGAGTGAGCAGTTCTTC.

The V and J genes are TRBV6-5 and TRBJ1-1, with a tentative D call TRBD1 (5 bases). The CDR3 is 15 residues long. The V gene's germline CDR1 is MNHEY and CDR2 SVGAGI. Trimming cost V 0 bases and J 7 bases, with 15 bases left between them. The CDR3: CASSYSLWSRGEAFF. As DNA, the CDR3 is TGTGCCAGCAGTTACTCCCTCTGGAGTAGGGGTGAAGCTTTCTTT.

The chain is built from TRBV5-1 and TRBJ1-2; 10 bases line up with TRBD1. The CDR3 spans 15 residues. J gave up 8 bases and V 1 base, and 8 bases lay outside the gene matches. Germline assignment: CDR1 SGHRS and CDR2 YFSETQ. The CDR3: CASSLTIDRGRGYTF. In DNA, the CDR3 is TGCGCCAGCAGCTTGACCATAGACAGGGGGCGAGGCTACACCTTC. Full variable domain (outside the CDR3, taken from reference TRBV5-1 and TRBJ1-2): KAGVTQTPRYLIKTRGQQVTLSCSPISGHRSVSWYQQTPGQGLQFLFEYFSETQRNKGNFPGRFSGRQFSNSRSEMNVSTLELGDSALYLCASSLTIDRGRGYTFGSGTRLTVV.

This clone was found once. V usage is TRBV5-1 and J usage is TRBJ1-3; a weak D match, TRBD1 (5 bases). The CDR3 has 14 residues. CDR1 and CDR2 (germline): SGHRS, YFSETQ. Trimming left V 0 bases short and J 7 bases short, with 11 bases between. In DNA form, the CDR3 reads TGCGCCAGCAGCTTGGGAGGCAGGGAGAACACCATATATTTT. Amino acids: CASSLGGRENTIYF.

The J gene is TRBJ2-5, the V gene TRBV9, with 12 bases lining up with TRBD2. Germline loops: CDR1 SGDLS, CDR2 YYNGEE. The CDR3 totals 17 residues. The V and J ends lost 2 bases and 1 base, in that order; junction bases with no gene match: 6. CDR3 DNA: TGTGCCAGCAGCGTCCGAGGACTAGCGGGGATCCAAGAGACCCAGTACTTC. Translation gives CASSVRGLAGIQETQYF.

The chain combines TRBV7-2 with TRBJ1-1; TRBD1 aligns across 7 bases. Germline loops: CDR1 SGHTA, CDR2 FQGNSA. The CDR3 has 15 amino acids. J was trimmed by 4 bases and V by 4 bases; bases with no gene match: 9. This CDR3 is CASSSSLGQTTEAFF. In DNA, the CDR3 is TGTGCCAGCAGCTCCAGCCTGGGACAGACCACTGAAGCTTTCTTT.

CDR3 region: CASSLQESYSNQPQHF. As DNA, the CDR3 is TGTGCCAGTAGTCTCCAGGAAAGTTATAGCAATCAGCCCCAGCATTTT. The rearrangement links TRBV19 to TRBJ1-5; D is unclear. CDR1 is LNHDA and CDR2 is SQIVND in the germline V gene (reference sequence). Deletions cut 5 bases from V and 0 bases from J, with 14 bases between. The CDR3 loop spans 16 amino acids. Combining the CDR3 with reference TRBV19 and TRBJ1-5 gives the whole variable domain DGGITQSPKYLFRKEGQNVTLSCEQNLNHDAMYWYRQDPGQGLRLIYYSQIVNDFQKGDIAEGYSVSREKKESFPLTVTSAQKNPTAFYLCASSLQESYSNQPQHFGDGTRLSIL.

This chain uses TRBV7-9 with TRBJ1-1; perhaps TRBD1 as D (6 bases). Trimming took 5 bases from V and 7 from J, leaving 17 bases between them. This CDR3 comprises 14 residues. From germline, CDR1 is SEHNR and CDR2 FQNEAQ (reference sequence). In DNA, the CDR3 is TGTGCCAGCAGCCCGTATACAGGGTCAAGTGAAGCTTTCTTT. Translating it yields CASSPYTGSSEAFF.

The chain couples TRBV7-2 to TRBJ1-2; D is ambiguous. V was pared by 5 bases and J by 1 base, with 14 bases between. The CDR3 covers 15 residues. The germline CDR1 and CDR2 sequences are SGHTA and FQGNSA. The CDR3 loop is CASSQGRRSNYGYTF. DNA for the CDR3: TGTGCCAGCAGCCAAGGACGGAGGAGTAACTATGGCTACACCTTC. Complete variable domain (other parts from reference TRBV7-2 and TRBJ1-2): GAGVSQSPSNKVTEKGKDVELRCDPISGHTALYWYRQSLGQGLEFLIYFQGNSAPDKSGLPSDRFSAERTGGSVSTLTIQRTQQEDSAVYLCASSQGRRSNYGYTFGSGTRLTVV.

The V call is TRBV14, the J call TRBJ1-4; D is undetermined. Trimming took 0 bases from V and 7 from J, leaving 12 bases between them. The CDR3 sequence is 15 residues long. Germline V gives CDR1 SGHDN, CDR2 FVKESK. This CDR3 is CASSQDLGLGEKLFF. DNA of the CDR3: TGTGCCAGCAGCCAAGATCTTGGGCTAGGTGAAAAACTGTTTTTT.

The rearrangement joins TRBV5-4 to TRBJ1-4; the D gene is possibly TRBD1 (5 bases). Trimming pared 2 bases from V and 5 bases from J, leaving 13 bases between. CDR3 length: 15 residues. Germline CDR1 and CDR2: SGHNT and YYREEE (reference sequence). CDR3 sequence (DNA): TGTGCCAGCAGCTTCGGGGACCCGAAAAATGAAAAACTGTTTTTT. Translating gives CASSFGDPKNEKLFF.

The sample holds a few counts of this clone. V and J are TRBV7-6 and TRBJ2-5; D perhaps matches TRBD1 (5 bases). The V gene lost 2 bases and the J gene lost 5 bases, with 12 bases spanning the gap. CDR1 is SGHVS, CDR2 FNYEAQ, per germline. The CDR3 has 14 residues. CDR3 sequence: CASSLSGFGETQYF. In DNA form, the CDR3 reads TGTGCCAGCAGCTTATCAGGGTTCGGGGAGACCCAGTACTTC.

The chain links TRBV7-2 to TRBJ2-3; D is unclear. This CDR3 is built from 11 residues. Germline assignment: CDR1 SGHTA and CDR2 FQGNSA. Trimming removed 5 bases at V and 5 bases at J, with 5 bases between. The CDR3 region is CASSLRDTQYF. The CDR3 bases are TGTGCCAGCAGCCTTCGAGATACGCAGTATTTT. Variable domain in full (rest from reference TRBV7-2 and TRBJ2-3): GAGVSQSPSNKVTEKGKDVELRCDPISGHTALYWYRQSLGQGLEFLIYFQGNSAPDKSGLPSDRFSAERTGGSVSTLTIQRTQQEDSAVYLCASSLRDTQYFGPGTRLTVL.

This clone was picked up a small number of times. V is TRBV19 and J is TRBJ1-3; D ambiguous. The germline V gene encodes CDR1 LNHDA and CDR2 SQIVND (reference sequence). V lost 7 bases to trimming and J lost 0 bases, with 13 bases between them. The CDR3 totals 15 residues. CDR3 loop: CASIGVAGSGNTIYF. In DNA form, the CDR3 reads TGTGCCAGTATTGGGGTAGCGGGCTCTGGAAACACCATATATTTT.

The chain is built from TRBV7-3 and TRBJ1-6; a weak D match, TRBD1 (6 bases). V dropped 5 bases and J dropped 4 bases, with 9 bases sitting between them. Per germline, CDR1 SGHTA and CDR2 FQGTGA. CDR3 length: 14 amino acids. For the CDR3, the DNA is TGTGCCAGCAGCCGGACAGAGTATAATTCACCCCTCCACTTT. Residues: CASSRTEYNSPLHF.

This clone was recorded only once. This chain links TRBV27 with TRBJ2-1; TRBD2 aligns across 9 bases. V dropped 5 bases and J dropped 1; count of bases not matched to a gene: 12. Germline V CDR1 and CDR2: MNHEY, SMNVEV (reference sequence). There are 18 residues in the CDR3. The CDR3 sequence is CASSRAGGQGRSYNEQFF. In DNA form, the CDR3 reads TGTGCCAGCAGTCGGGCGGGGGGGCAAGGGAGGTCCTACAATGAGCAGTTCTTC.

This chain joins TRBV5-4 and TRBJ1-6; 8 bases agree with TRBD1. V was pared by 4 bases and J by 7 bases, with 7 bases of the junction left unmatched. The CDR3 length is 15 residues. In germline, CDR1 is SGHNT, CDR2 YYREEE (reference sequence). The CDR3 region has the DNA TGTGCCAGCAGCCGGACAGGGACGGGGAATTCACCCCTCCACTTT. It translates to CASSRTGTGNSPLHF.

This clone was counted a few times. This chain uses TRBV30 with TRBJ1-3; D unclear. V was shortened by 5 bases and J by 0 bases, with 11 bases between the two germline ends. The CDR3 is made up of 14 amino acids. From germline, CDR1 is GTSNPN and CDR2 SVGIG (reference sequence). DNA for the CDR3: TGTGCCTGGGACACTGGCCTCTCTGGAAACACCATATATTTT. Residues: CAWDTGLSGNTIYF.